These T cell receptor beta chains were read from a single sample in a study of glioma-infiltrating T cells. Each CDR3 protein gets one entry after TCRdb re-called the multiplex PCR reads with MiXCR. The sample consists of tens of thousands of distinct CDR3 sequences, about 23% of them appearing once. The sequencing sample was made of glioma tissue, nonneoplastic brain tissue, or PBMCs (not recorded which). The receptors were gathered from a human donor with low-grade glioma or glioblastoma, undergoing nonglioma brain surgery, or in good health (not recorded which). CDR3s leave out the opening cysteine and the closing phenylalanine or tryptophan. The order of the fields is clone size, V gene, CDR3 protein. The size field is filled for only some rows; it gives once, few, many or a size class.

size: few
V: TRBV5-1
CDR3: ASSLQPGQGGYNEQF

size: many
V: TRBV6-6
CDR3: ASSYGTDLGTIY

size: .
V: TRBV7-9
CDR3: ASSLAGTEAF

size: few
V: TRBV12-3/TRBV12-4
CDR3: ASSLELGGLYGYT

size: many
V: TRBV27
CDR3: ASTSGRYGDTQY

size: many
V: TRBV20-1
CDR3: SARRGERSNQPQH

size: few
V: TRBV29-1
CDR3: SVAGGVAEQY

size: few
V: TRBV7-9
CDR3: ASSLTVTEPQH

size: few
V: TRBV10-2
CDR3: ASSEAGGGLAAYNEQF

size: .
V: TRBV5-5
CDR3: ASSFRDRGRFGEKLF

size: many
V: TRBV2
CDR3: ASIAMGHEQF

size: many
V: TRBV12-3/TRBV12-4
CDR3: ASMLPMSVNYGYT

size: .
V: TRBV7-9
CDR3: ASSFESSDTQY

size: many
V: TRBV20-1
CDR3: SARVHRANNEQF

size: .
V: TRBV19
CDR3: ASIRRGTGELF

size: many
V: TRBV29-1
CDR3: SVEASLAGVPDTQY

size: many
V: TRBV15
CDR3: ATSRDPGGAHHEKLF

size: .
V: TRBV5-1
CDR3: ASSLKAGEEVGELF

size: many
V: TRBV2
CDR3: ASVAGGSTYNEQF

size: many
V: TRBV6-1
CDR3: ASSEGGSNYGYT

size: .
V: TRBV29-1
CDR3: SVGTEGLEQY

size: many
V: TRBV5-1
CDR3: ASSFDRPNTEAF

size: few
V: TRBV3-1
CDR3: ASSQERGEASGGP

size: many
V: TRBV20-1
CDR3: SARLDSYTQY

size: many
V: TRBV18
CDR3: ASSRRQEPVANGYT